This T cell receptor beta chain was obtained from a study of blood T cell repertoires in COVID-19 (TCRdb year 2020). Describing the broader study: Collaborator samples came from the United States, Italy and Spain and covered acute and convalescent phases of COVID-19. The samples were drawn from two sources: the first 160 participants of the ongoing ImmuneRACE study, and 950 to 1,500 subjects contributed by 6 global collaborators. The prospective study material was composed of cDNA or gDNA derived from T cells, B-cell-depleted T cells, or PBMCs. Subjects who had been exposed to COVID-19, were actively infected with it, or had recovered from it provided the deeply sampled blood TCRbeta repertoires that made up the dataset. The sample metadata nearly always contained a de-identified subject ID, COVID-19 status, age in years and sex. A freely available public database, intended as a resource for researchers studying the immune response to SARS-CoV-2, is where the repertoires were released. Where HLA class I and class II types were available, the types were taken from metadata supplied by the sample provider, not from assay-based typing.

Overall results and qualifications from the work: The quantity of clinical and demographic metadata differed by source and by participant and was supplied without curation.

Each collaborating institution followed its own protocols to collect whole blood in K2EDTA tubes. Collaborator samples were shipped for TCRbeta analysis as frozen whole blood, isolated PBMCs, or DNA extracted from either sample type. The germline V gene gives CDR1 as MNHNS and CDR2 as SASEGT. Inclusive of the bounding cysteine and phenylalanine, the CDR3 is 15 residues long. Here the CDR3 DNA is all that survives: 45 bases in frame from base 1. V is cut by 3 bases and J by 0 bases, and the space between the germline ends is 9 bases. The immunoSEQ Assay, a bias-controlled multiplex PCR, was used to amplify TCRbeta CDR3 regions from genomic DNA. The paper's processing steps were these. Nucleated cell counts per sample were estimated from amplification of reference gene primers within the assay. To quantify the absolute abundance of each unique TCRbeta CDR3 rearrangement, sequence reads were collapsed and filtered. For each sample, productive Simpson clonality was calculated as the square root of Simpson's diversity index across productive rearrangements. As stored in TCRdb, this immuneACCESS dataset retains in-frame rearrangements with V and J assigned. A fraction of the clones does not appear; measured against another copy, unresolved V genes explain less than half of the discrepancy, and the remainder lacks a known reason. For V, J and clone size, that table is used; D and trimming come from the DNA. Recorded for this sample are some 140,000 clones; around 87% of them occurred a single time. The ten largest clones add up to 2.5% of the sample.

Notes on this clone: The antigen this receptor binds is unknown. There are no base qualities to consult, and no much larger clone falls within one base.

The material sequenced was peripheral blood. The receptor chain draws on TRBV6-1 and TRBJ1-5; matching of 5 bases hints at TRBD1 as the D gene. The source of this sequence is a man aged 50 or older with active COVID-19. The nucleotide sequence is given as TGTGCCAGCAGTGACCAGGGTAATAGCAATCAGCCCCAGCATTTT. It is translated as CASSDQGNSNQPQHF.